A single TCR beta chain is shown here with its context. In the study's own analysis: Cell counts per sample came from amplifying reference gene primers. Produced via immunoSEQ multiplex PCR; TCRdb's table is partial and in-frame only. That table gives V, J and clone size, and the DNA gave D and trimming. The sample has about 210,000 clones, about four fifths seen once. This CDR3 region has 16 residues. Trimming took 5 bases from V and 6 from J; bases not matched to a gene: 14. Germline CDR1 reads SGHNT; CDR2 reads YENEEA. These data belong to a study of blood T cell repertoires in COVID-19. Study-wide background: COVID-19 samples collected from the United States, Italy and Spain covered acute and convalescent phases.

The sample comprised peripheral blood. The sequence was obtained from a woman aged 35 to 49 with active or convalescent COVID-19. The chain is built from TRBV11-3 and TRBJ2-3, with 7 bases lining up with TRBD2. The CDR3 here is CASSRGWGEGRDTQYF. The CDR3 DNA reads as TGTGCCAGCAGCAGAGGATGGGGGGAGGGCCGGGATACGCAGTATTTT.